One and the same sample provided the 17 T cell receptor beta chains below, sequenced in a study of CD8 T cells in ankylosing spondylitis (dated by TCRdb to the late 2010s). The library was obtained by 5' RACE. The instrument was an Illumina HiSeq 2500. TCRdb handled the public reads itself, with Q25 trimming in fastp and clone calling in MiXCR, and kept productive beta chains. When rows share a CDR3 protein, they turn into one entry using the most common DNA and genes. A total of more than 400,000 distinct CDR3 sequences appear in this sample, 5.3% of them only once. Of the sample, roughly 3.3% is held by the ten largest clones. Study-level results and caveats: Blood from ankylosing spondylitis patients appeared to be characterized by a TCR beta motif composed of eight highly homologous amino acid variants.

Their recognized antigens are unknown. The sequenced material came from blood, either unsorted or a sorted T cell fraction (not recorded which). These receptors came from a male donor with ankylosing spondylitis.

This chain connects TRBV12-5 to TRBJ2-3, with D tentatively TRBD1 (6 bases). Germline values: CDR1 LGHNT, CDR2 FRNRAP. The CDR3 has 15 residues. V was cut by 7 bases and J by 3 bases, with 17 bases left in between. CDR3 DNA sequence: TGTGCTAGTGCCCTAGGGGGAGTTGGGACAGATACGCAGTATTTT. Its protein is CASALGGVGTDTQYF.

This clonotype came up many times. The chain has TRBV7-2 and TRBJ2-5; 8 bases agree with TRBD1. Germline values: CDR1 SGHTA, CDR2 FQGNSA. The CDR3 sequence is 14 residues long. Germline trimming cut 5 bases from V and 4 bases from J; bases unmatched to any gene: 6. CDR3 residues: CASSRPGGGETQYF. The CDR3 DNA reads TGTGCCAGCAGCCGCCCAGGGGGCGGAGAGACCCAGTACTTC.

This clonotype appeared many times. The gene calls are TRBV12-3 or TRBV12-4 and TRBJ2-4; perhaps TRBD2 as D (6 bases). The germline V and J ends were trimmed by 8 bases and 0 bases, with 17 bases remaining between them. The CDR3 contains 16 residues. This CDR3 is CASRGANFLAKNIQYF. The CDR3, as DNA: TGTGCCAGCCGCGGGGCAAATTTTCTAGCCAAAAACATTCAGTACTTC.

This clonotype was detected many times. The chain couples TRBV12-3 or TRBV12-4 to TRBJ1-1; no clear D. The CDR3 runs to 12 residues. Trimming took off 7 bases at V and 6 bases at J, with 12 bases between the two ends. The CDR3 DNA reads TGTGCCAGCACAACGGGAGGGTCTGAAGCTTTCTTT. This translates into CASTTGGSEAFF.

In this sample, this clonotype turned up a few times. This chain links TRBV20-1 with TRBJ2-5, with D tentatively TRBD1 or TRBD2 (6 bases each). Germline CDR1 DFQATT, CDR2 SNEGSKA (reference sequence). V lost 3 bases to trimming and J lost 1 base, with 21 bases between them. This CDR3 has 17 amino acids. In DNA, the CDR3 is TGCAGTGCTAGGGGGTCTGGGGGCGGGGACTTCCAAGAGACCCAGTACTTC. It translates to CSARGSGGGDFQETQYF.

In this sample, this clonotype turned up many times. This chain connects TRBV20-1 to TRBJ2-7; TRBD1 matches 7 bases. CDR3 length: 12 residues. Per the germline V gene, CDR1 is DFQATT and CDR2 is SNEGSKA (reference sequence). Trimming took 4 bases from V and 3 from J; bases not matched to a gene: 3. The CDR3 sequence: CSANRQGYEQYF. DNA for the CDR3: TGCAGTGCTAATAGACAGGGCTACGAGCAGTACTTC.

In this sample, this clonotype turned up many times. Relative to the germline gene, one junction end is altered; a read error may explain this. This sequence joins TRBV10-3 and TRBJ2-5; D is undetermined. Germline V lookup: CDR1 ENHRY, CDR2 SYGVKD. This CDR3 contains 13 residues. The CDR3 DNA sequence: TGTGCCATCAGTGATAGTAACCAAGAGATCCAGTACTTC. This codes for CAISDSNQEIQYF.

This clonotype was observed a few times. In nucleotides, the CDR3 is TGTGCCAGCAGTATGGATGGGCTAGCGAGGACCTACGAGCAGTACTTC. This encodes CASSMDGLARTYEQYF. The chain employs TRBV6-2 or TRBV6-3 and TRBJ2-7; D possibly corresponds to TRBD2 (6 bases). Trimming removed 5 bases at V and 2 bases at J, with 19 bases between. This CDR3 is 16 amino acids long. Germline loops: CDR1 MNHEY, CDR2 SVGEGT.

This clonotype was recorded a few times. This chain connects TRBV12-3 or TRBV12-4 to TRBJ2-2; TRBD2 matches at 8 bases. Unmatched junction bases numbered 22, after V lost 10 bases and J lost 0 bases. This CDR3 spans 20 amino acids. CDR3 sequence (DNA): TGTGCCATCAACGAGTATAGCGGGGATCTACCCTTCGCGAACACCGGGGAGCTGTTTTTT. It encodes CAINEYSGDLPFANTGELFF.

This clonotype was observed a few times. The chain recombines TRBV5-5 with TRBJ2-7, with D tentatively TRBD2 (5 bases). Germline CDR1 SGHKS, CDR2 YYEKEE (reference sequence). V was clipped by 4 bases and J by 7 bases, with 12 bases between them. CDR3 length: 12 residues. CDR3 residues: CASSLPGWEQYF. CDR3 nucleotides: TGTGCCAGCAGCCTTCCGGGGTGGGAGCAGTACTTC.

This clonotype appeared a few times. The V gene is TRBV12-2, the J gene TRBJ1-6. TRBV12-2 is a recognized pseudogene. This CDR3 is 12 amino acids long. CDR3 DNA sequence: TGTGCAAGTCGCTTATATTGTTCACCCCTCCACTTT. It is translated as CASRLYCSPLHF.

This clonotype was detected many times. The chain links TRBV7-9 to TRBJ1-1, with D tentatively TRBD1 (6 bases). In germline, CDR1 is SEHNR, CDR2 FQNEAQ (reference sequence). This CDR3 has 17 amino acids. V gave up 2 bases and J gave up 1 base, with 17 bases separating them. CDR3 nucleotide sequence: TGTGCCAGCAGCTTAAGGTACGGAGGGGGATCGAACACTGAAGCTTTCTTT. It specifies CASSLRYGGGSNTEAFF. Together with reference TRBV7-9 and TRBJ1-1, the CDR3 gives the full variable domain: DTGVSQNPRHKITKRGQNVTFRCDPISEHNRLYWYRQTLGQGPEFLTYFQNEAQLEKSRLLSDRFSAERPKGSFSTLEIQRTEQGDSAMYLCASSLRYGGGSNTEAFFGQGTRLTVV.

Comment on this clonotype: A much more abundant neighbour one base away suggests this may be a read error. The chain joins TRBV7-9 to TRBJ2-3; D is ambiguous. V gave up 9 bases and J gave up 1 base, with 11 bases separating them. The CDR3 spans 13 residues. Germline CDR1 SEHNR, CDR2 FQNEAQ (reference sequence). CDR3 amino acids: CARSQSGTDTQYF. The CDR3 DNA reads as TGTGCCAGAAGCCAAAGTGGCACAGATACGCAGTATTTT.

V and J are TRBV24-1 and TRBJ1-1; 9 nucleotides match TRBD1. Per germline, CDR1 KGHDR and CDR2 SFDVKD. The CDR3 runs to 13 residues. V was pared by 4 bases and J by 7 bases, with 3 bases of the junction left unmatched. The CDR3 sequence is CATSEEGQGEAFF. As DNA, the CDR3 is TGTGCCACCAGTGAGGAGGGACAGGGTGAAGCTTTCTTT.

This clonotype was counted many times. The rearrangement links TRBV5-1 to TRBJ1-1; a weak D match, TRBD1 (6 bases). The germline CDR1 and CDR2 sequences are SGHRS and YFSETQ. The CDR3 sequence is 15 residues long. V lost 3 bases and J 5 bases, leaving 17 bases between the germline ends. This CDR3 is CASSSQEGVRTEAFF. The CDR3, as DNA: TGCGCCAGCAGCTCCCAAGAGGGGGTGCGGACTGAAGCTTTCTTT.

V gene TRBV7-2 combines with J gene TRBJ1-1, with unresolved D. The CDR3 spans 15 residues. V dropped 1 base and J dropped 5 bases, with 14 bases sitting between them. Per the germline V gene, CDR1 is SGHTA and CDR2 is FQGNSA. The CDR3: CTSSLGIGMGTEAFF. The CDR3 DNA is TGTACCAGCAGCTTAGGTATAGGTATGGGAACTGAAGCTTTCTTT.

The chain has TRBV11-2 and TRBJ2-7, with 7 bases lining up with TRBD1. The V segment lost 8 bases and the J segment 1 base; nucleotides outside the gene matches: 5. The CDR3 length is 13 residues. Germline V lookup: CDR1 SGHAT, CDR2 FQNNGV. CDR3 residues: CASATRGSYEQYF. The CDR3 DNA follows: TGTGCCAGCGCAACCAGGGGGTCCTACGAGCAGTACTTC.